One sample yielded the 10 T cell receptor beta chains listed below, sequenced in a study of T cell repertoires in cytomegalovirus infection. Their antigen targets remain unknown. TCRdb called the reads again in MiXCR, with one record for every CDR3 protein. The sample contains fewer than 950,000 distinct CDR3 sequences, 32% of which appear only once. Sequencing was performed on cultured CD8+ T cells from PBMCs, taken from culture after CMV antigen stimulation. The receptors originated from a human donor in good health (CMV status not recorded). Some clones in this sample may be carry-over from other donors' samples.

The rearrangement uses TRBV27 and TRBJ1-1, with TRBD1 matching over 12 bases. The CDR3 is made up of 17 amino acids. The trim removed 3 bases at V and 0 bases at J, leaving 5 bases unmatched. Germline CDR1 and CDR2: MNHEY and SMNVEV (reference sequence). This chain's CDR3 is CASSFTGTGGVNTEAFF. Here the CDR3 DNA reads TGTGCCAGCAGTTTTACCGGGACAGGGGGCGTGAACACTGAAGCTTTCTTT.

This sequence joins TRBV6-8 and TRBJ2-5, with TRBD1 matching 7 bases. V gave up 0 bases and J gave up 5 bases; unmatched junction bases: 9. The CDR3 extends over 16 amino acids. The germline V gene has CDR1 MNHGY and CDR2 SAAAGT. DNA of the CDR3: TGTGCCAGCAGTTACTCAGAGAGGGGGCAGGGGGAGACCCAGTACTTC. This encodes CASSYSERGQGETQYF.

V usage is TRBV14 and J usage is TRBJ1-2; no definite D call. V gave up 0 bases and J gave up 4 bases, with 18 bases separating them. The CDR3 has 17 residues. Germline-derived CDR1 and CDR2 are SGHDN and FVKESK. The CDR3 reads CASSQDLGGSPSYGYTF. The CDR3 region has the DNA TGTGCCAGCAGCCAAGATTTGGGAGGGAGTCCCTCCTATGGCTACACCTTC.

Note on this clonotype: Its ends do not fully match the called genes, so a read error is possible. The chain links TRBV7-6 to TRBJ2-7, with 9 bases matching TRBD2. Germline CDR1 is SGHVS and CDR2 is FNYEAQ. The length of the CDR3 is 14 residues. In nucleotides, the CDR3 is TGTGTCAGCAGCCCGACTAGCGGATCCTACGAGCAGTACTTC. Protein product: CVSSPTSGSYEQYF.

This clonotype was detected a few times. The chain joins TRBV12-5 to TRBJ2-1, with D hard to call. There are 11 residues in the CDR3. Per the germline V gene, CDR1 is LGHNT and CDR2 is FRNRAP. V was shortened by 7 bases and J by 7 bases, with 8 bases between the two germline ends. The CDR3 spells CASAAKNEQFF. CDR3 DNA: TGTGCTAGTGCCGCGAAAAATGAGCAGTTCTTC.

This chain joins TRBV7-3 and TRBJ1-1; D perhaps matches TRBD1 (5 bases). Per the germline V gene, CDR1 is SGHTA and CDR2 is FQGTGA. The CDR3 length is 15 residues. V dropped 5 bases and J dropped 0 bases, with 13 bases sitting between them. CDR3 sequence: CASSLSGALNTEAFF. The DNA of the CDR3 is TGTGCCAGCAGCCTTTCTGGGGCGTTGAACACTGAAGCTTTCTTT.

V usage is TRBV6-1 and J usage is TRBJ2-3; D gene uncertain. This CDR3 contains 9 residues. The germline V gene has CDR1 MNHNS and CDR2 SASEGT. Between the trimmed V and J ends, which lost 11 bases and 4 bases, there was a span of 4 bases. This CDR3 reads CALADTQYF. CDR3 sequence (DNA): TGTGCCCTCGCAGATACGCAGTATTTT.

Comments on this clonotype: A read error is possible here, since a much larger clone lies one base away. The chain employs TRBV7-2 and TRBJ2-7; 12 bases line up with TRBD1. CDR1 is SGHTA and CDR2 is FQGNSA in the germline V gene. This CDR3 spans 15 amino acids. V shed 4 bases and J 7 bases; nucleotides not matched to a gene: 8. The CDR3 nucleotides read TGTGCCAGCAGCTACTTCGGGACAGGGGGCTTTGAGCAGTACTTC. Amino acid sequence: CASSYFGTGGFEQYF.

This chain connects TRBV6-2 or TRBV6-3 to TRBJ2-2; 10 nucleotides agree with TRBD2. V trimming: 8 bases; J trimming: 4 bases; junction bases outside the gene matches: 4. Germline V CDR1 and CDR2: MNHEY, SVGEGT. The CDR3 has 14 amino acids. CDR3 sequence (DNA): TGTGCCAGCGCCAGCGGGGGGGCCACCGGGGAGCTGTTTTTT. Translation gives CASASGGATGELFF.

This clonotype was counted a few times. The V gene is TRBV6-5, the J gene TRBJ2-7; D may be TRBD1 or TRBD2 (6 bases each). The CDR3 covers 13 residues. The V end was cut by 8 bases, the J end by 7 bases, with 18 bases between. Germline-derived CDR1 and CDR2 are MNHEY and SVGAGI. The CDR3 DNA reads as TGTGCCAGCGGAGGTGCGGAGGGGGAAGAGCAGTACGTC. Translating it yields CASGGAEGEEQYV.